These 15 T cell receptor beta chains were sequenced from one sample in a study of shared clonotypes between healthy human individuals. Generated by immunoSEQ multiplex PCR, the TCRdb table keeps only in-frame clones and is missing some. The data contain around 2.5 million clones, more than 85% of them singletons. The sample was naive CD4+ T cells from PBMCs. Subset here: CD45RA+ positively selected. These TCRs come from a man between 18 and 35 years old in good health. Some clones in this sample may be carry-over from other donors' samples.

The chain combines TRBV6-5 with TRBJ2-7, with 8 nucleotides matching TRBD2. After removal of 5 bases from V and 2 bases from J, the junction contained 8 bases not matched to a gene. Germline V gene lookup returns CDR1 MNHEY and CDR2 SVGAGI. CDR3 length: 15 amino acids. The CDR3 DNA is TGTGCCAGCAGTAGCTCCCGCGGGGGGACCTACGAGCAGTACTTC. Protein: CASSSSRGGTYEQYF.

The chain has TRBV27 and TRBJ1-3; perhaps TRBD1 as D (5 bases). Between the trimmed V and J ends, which lost 6 bases and 0 bases, there was a span of 9 bases. The CDR3 is 14 residues long. Per germline, CDR1 MNHEY and CDR2 SMNVEV (reference sequence). The DNA for the CDR3 is TGTGCCAGCAGCAAGGGGTTCTCTGGAAACACCATATATTTT. This sequence encodes CASSKGFSGNTIYF.

The chain carries TRBV6-1 and TRBJ2-1, with unresolved D. Germline V gene lookup returns CDR1 MNHNS and CDR2 SASEGT. V was clipped by 2 bases and J by 14 bases, with 19 bases between them. CDR3 size: 14 residues. The CDR3 here is CASSEHTLPGSEFF. CDR3 DNA sequence: TGTGCCAGCAGTGAACATACCTTACCGGGCAGTGAGTTCTTC.

This clone was picked up a small number of times. Other nucleotide sequences from this sample produce the same CDR3. The V call is TRBV19, the J call TRBJ2-6; D remains unclear. Germline CDR1 LNHDA, CDR2 SQIVND (reference sequence). CDR3 length equals 13 residues. V lost 4 bases and J lost 1, with 2 bases in between. The CDR3 bases are TGTGCCAGTAGTAGTTCTGGGGCCAACGTCCTGACTTTC. Protein: CASSSSGANVLTF.

This clone has more than one count but fewer than ten. The same CDR3 can be traced to other DNA sequences in this sample. This chain joins TRBV6-1 and TRBJ1-1, with 9 bases lining up with TRBD1. CDR1 and CDR2 from the germline V gene are MNHNS and SASEGT. V dropped 4 bases and J dropped 4; count of bases not matched to a gene: 4. The CDR3 sequence is 14 residues long. The CDR3 region has the DNA TGTGCCAGCAGTGTACTGACAGGGGGCACTGAAGCTTTCTTT. This encodes CASSVLTGGTEAFF.

This clone showed up just once. The V gene is TRBV7-2, the J gene TRBJ2-7, with 9 positions matching TRBD1. The V and J ends lost 1 base and 4 bases, in that order; junction bases with no gene match: 17. This CDR3 region has 19 residues. Germline V gene data show CDR1 as SGHTA and CDR2 as FQGNSA. The CDR3 DNA follows: TGTGCCAGCAGCTTAGTAGGAAGGACAGGGGCAGGACGCGGATACGAGCAGTACTTC. Translated: CASSLVGRTGAGRGYEQYF.

This clone occurred once. This chain links TRBV28 with TRBJ1-5; D call uncertain. CDR3 length: 16 amino acids. The germline gives CDR1 MDHEN, CDR2 SYDVKM. Trimming took 5 bases from V and 3 from J, leaving 17 bases between them. CDR3 amino acids: CASSPGRRFNNQPQHF. The DNA for the CDR3 is TGTGCCAGCAGTCCGGGCCGCAGGTTTAACAATCAGCCCCAGCATTTT.

This chain connects TRBV7-9 to TRBJ2-1; 9 bases map to TRBD1. Trimming took 4 bases from V and 7 from J; bases not matched to a gene: 14. This CDR3 has 17 residues. The V gene's germline CDR1 is SEHNR and CDR2 FQNEAQ (reference sequence). The DNA for the CDR3 is TGTGCCAGCAGCTCACCAAGGGGGGGACAGGGAGTTAATGAGCAGTTCTTC. It codes for CASSSPRGGQGVNEQFF.

This chain connects TRBV9 to TRBJ2-1; 8 bases line up with TRBD1. CDR3 length: 16 residues. Trimming cost V 2 bases and J 5 bases; bases outside gene matches: 9. Germline V gene lookup returns CDR1 SGDLS and CDR2 YYNGEE. The CDR3, as DNA: TGTGCCAGCAGCGTTAGTACAGGGGGTCAGAACAATGAGCAGTTCTTC. This encodes CASSVSTGGQNNEQFF. Together with reference TRBV9 and TRBJ2-1, the CDR3 gives the full variable domain: DSGVTQTPKHLITATGQRVTLRCSPRSGDLSVYWYQQSLDQGLQFLIQYYNGEERAKGNILERFSAQQFPDLHSELNLSSLELGDSALYFCASSVSTGGQNNEQFFGPGTRLTVL.

The chain joins TRBV6-1 to TRBJ1-5, with a possible D match to TRBD1 (6 bases). The CDR3 length is 16 residues. The germline V and J ends were trimmed by 4 bases and 0 bases, with 13 bases remaining between them. From germline, CDR1 is MNHNS and CDR2 SASEGT. CDR3 region: CASSGQTGYSNQPQHF. The CDR3 coding sequence is TGTGCCAGCAGTGGACAAACAGGGTATAGCAATCAGCCCCAGCATTTT.

V and J are TRBV29-1 and TRBJ2-2, with TRBD1 matching 7 bases. This CDR3 is 14 amino acids long. From germline, CDR1 is SQVTM and CDR2 ANQGSEA. Losses at the gene ends were 7 bases for V and 0 bases for J; bases not matched to a gene: 5. In nucleotides, the CDR3 is TGCAGCGCCAGGGACAGAACGAACACCGGGGAGCTGTTTTTT. Translating gives CSARDRTNTGELFF.

This sequence joins TRBV9 and TRBJ1-1; D unclear. Germline CDR1 is SGDLS and CDR2 is YYNGEE. The ends were cut back, 6 bases at V and 0 bases at J, with 12 bases in the middle. CDR3 length: 14 residues. CDR3 nucleotide sequence: TGTGCCAGCACCTGGGATGCCATGAACACTGAAGCTTTCTTT. It encodes CASTWDAMNTEAFF.

The genes are TRBV27 and TRBJ1-4; D call uncertain. CDR1 MNHEY and CDR2 SMNVEV come from the germline V gene (reference sequence). The germline V and J ends were trimmed by 5 bases and 0 bases, with 7 bases remaining between them. This CDR3 comprises 14 residues. The CDR3 loop is CASSPLATNEKLFF. CDR3 sequence (DNA): TGTGCCAGCAGTCCCCTTGCAACTAATGAAAAACTGTTTTTT.

The chain uses TRBV7-9 and TRBJ1-1; weak D call: TRBD1 (6 bases). Germline V lookup: CDR1 SEHNR, CDR2 FQNEAQ (reference sequence). V was clipped by 5 bases and J by 7 bases, with 17 bases between them. The CDR3 length is 14 residues. The CDR3 bases are TGTGCCAGCAGCAAACAGGGCTTAGTATATGAAGCTTTCTTT. Its protein product is CASSKQGLVYEAFF.

V is TRBV21-1 and J is TRBJ2-7; TRBD1 was called by the table and not checked on the DNA. TRBV21-1 is a pseudogene segment. The CDR3 runs to 13 residues. This CDR3 reads CARARTSSYEQYF. CDR3 sequence (DNA): TGTGCCAGAGCTCGGACAAGCTCCTACGAGCAGTACTTC.